This paragraph covers one TCR beta chain sequence. Which antigen it targets is not known. The sample holds no much larger clone one base away, and base qualities are not on file. The data stem from a study of shared T cell receptors in the human thymus (dated by TCRdb to about 2021). Describing the broader study: The study examined how self-reactive, shared T-cell receptor alpha chains are generated in the human thymus.

Libraries came from the immunoSEQ multiplex PCR assay. TCRdb took this table from immuneACCESS and kept in-frame rearrangements with V and J called. Such tables lack part of the clones; where checked against another copy, unresolved V genes explain under half of the gap, and the rest is unexplained. The sample profile shows roughly 660,000 clones; 85% to 90% of them were found once. Roughly 0.0097% of the sample goes to the ten largest clones. V drops 7 bases and J drops 9 bases, leaving 16 bases in between. The germline V gene yields MNHNS for CDR1 and SASEGT for CDR2. The CDR3 contains 12 residues, cysteine and phenylalanine counted. The kept DNA is CDR3 alone, 36 bases in frame from the first base. Separately, the same data were catalogued under a study of human thymus T cells. Reported in the second study: The donors were immunologically healthy infants in Finland who had open corrective cardiac surgery for congenital heart defects. Thymus tissue was obtained as surgical resects removed during corrective cardiac surgery. Usage of V and J gene segments appeared to be biased in both the thymic and the peripheral blood repertoires. The related research found that thymic TCR repertoires overlapped highly between unrelated individuals. The study used 7 or 8 infant thymus samples plus four related peripheral blood samples to characterize TCR alpha and beta repertoires. The cohort included about 6 male and a couple of female infants, with donor ages spanning 7 to 244 days. Thymocytes were freed from the tissue by mechanical means and kept at -70 degrees C as pellets of roughly 9-30 million cells. A QIAsymphony instrument was used to extract genomic DNA from frozen cell pellets. The immunoSEQ multiplex PCR assay was used to amplify the TCRB and TCRAD loci from a standardized amount of quality-controlled genomic DNA. Amplicons spanned the V(D)J region at a length sufficient to cover the CDR3 and identify V and J genes. The amplicons were sequenced on an Illumina platform via the commercial immunoSEQ service. Primer bias and sequencing errors were corrected as previously described, and TCRAD and TCRB definitions were based on the IMGT database. Repertoires were analysed with immunoSEQ Analyzer 3.0 and VDJTools, covering basic statistics, V/J segment usage, diversity estimates, rarefaction and pairwise overlap. Chao1, ChaoE, Efron-Thisted, Shannon and inverse Simpson indices were used to estimate diversity, which was also estimated on datasets down-sampled to the smallest sample. For repertoire overlap, CDR3 nucleotide sequence, V gene and J gene had to match strictly, and clustering was done by Jaccard-based multidimensional scaling. On average, thymus samples yielded some 810,000 unique TCRB clonotypes, whereas blood samples yielded about 84,000.

Sample: thymocytes. Here the chain combines TRBV6-1 and TRBJ2-7; no D gene is confidently identified. This TCR derives from a boy under two years old with a congenital heart defect. Donor details come from another sample of the same person, matched by shared clones. The DNA sequence reads TGTGCCAGCACCACCCCCTGGGCCTTGCAGTACTTC. This translates into CASTTPWALQYF.